This T cell receptor beta chain was identified during a study of blood T cell repertoires in COVID-19. Study-wide context: The origin of the acute and convalescent COVID-19 samples was the United States, Italy and Spain.

CDR3 length: 15 amino acids. Looked up from germline, CDR1 is LNHDA and CDR2 is SQIVND (reference sequence). The V end lost 4 bases, the J end lost 7 bases, and 19 bases lay between the germline ends. Authors' processing steps: By means of reference gene primer amplification, nucleated cell counts were estimated. The table came from immunoSEQ multiplex PCR; TCRdb's copy has only in-frame clones and leaves some out. That table gives V, J and clone size, and the DNA gave D and trimming. Here the sample spans under 350,000 clones, around 89% being singletons. The sequenced sample consisted of peripheral blood. This chain joins TRBV19 and TRBJ1-1, with D maybe TRBD1 (5 bases). The TCR sequence derives from a man in his forties with acute or convalescent COVID-19. CDR3 in amino acids: CASSRKRAFDSEAFF. CDR3 nucleotides: TGTGCCAGTAGTAGGAAAAGAGCCTTCGACAGTGAAGCTTTCTTT.